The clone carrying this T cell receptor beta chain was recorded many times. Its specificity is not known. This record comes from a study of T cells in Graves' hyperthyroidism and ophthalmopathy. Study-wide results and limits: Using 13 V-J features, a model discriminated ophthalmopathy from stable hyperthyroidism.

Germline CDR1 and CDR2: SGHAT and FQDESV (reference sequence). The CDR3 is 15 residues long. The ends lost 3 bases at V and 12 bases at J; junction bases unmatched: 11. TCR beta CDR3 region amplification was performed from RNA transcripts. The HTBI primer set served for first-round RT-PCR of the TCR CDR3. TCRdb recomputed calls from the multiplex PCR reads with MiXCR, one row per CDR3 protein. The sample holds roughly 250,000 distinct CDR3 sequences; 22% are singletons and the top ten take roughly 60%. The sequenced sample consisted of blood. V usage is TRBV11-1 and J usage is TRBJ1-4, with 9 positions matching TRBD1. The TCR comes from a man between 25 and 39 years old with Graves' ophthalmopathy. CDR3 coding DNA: TGTGCCAGCAGCTTGGCCGGGACAGGGATGAAAGAACTGTTTTTT. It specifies CASSLAGTGMKELFF.